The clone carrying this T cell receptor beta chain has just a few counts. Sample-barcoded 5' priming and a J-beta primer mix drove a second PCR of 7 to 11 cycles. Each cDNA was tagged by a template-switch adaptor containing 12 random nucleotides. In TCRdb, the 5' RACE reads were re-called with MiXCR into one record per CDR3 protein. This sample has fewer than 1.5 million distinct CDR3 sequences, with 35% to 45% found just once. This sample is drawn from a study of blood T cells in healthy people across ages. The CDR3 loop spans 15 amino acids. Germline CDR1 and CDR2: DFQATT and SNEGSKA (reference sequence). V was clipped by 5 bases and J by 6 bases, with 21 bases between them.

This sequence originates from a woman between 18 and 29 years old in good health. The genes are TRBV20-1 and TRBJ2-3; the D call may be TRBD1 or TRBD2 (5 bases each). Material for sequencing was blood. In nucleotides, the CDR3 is TGCAGTGCTCCGAAGACAGCGGCGATCGGTGATACGCAGTATTTT. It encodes CSAPKTAAIGDTQYF.